This T cell receptor beta chain was sequenced in a study of blood T cell repertoires in COVID-19. Whole-study context: Acute-phase and convalescent COVID-19 samples originated in the United States, Italy and Spain. The analysed material was cDNA or gDNA that came from T cells, B-cell-depleted T cells, or PBMCs.

Study processing details: Reference gene primer amplification gave estimated nucleated cell counts. The protocol was immunoSEQ multiplex PCR, while the TCRdb copy is restricted to in-frame clones and leaves out a portion. V, J and clone size were drawn from that table, and D and trimming were deduced from the DNA. The sample lists 200,000 to 250,000 clones, 86% seen once, with about 12% in the top ten. The clonotype originates from a man older than 75 with acute or convalescent COVID-19. Sequencing was carried out using peripheral blood.

CDR3 in amino acids: CASSFRGSPPDTQYF. In nucleotides, the CDR3 is TGTGCCAGCAGTTTTCGGGGGTCCCCGCCCGATACGCAGTATTTT. This chain uses TRBV27 with TRBJ2-3, with D possibly being TRBD2 (6 bases). This CDR3 contains 15 residues. Germline loops: CDR1 MNHEY, CDR2 SMNVEV (reference sequence). V was pared by 3 bases and J by 6 bases, with 16 bases between.